Shown below are 4 T cell receptor beta chains from a single sample sequenced in a study of identical twins. TCRdb called the 5' RACE reads again in MiXCR, with one record for every CDR3 protein. The repertoire holds 1.5 million to 2 million distinct CDR3 sequences, with less than 40% as singletons. The specimen was cord blood. The origin of the receptors is a newborn girl in good health.

The rearrangement joins TRBV14 to TRBJ2-7, with 9 bases lining up with TRBD1. The CDR3 is made up of 14 amino acids. Germline values: CDR1 SGHDN, CDR2 FVKESK. J was trimmed by 2 bases and V by 8 bases; bases with no gene match: 7. CDR3 in amino acids: CASQDRGRPYEQYF. The CDR3 coding sequence is TGTGCCAGCCAAGACAGGGGGAGGCCCTACGAGCAGTACTTC.

This clonotype was picked up many times. A much more abundant neighbour one base away suggests this may be a read error. J is TRBJ1-2 and V is TRBV28, with a possible D match to TRBD1 (5 bases). Germline CDR1 and CDR2: MDHEN and SYDVKM. This CDR3 has 13 residues. V dropped 3 bases and J dropped 3 bases, with 8 bases sitting between them. CDR3 DNA sequence: TGTGCCAGCAGTTTCCAGGGCTACTATGGCTACACCTTC. This encodes CASSFQGYYGYTF.

This sequence joins TRBV5-1 and TRBJ2-5, with 9 nucleotides matching TRBD2. Gene TRBJ2-7 matches the end of the DNA better, so the J call may be wrong. The CDR3 spans 14 residues. The germline V gene encodes CDR1 SGHRS and CDR2 YFSETQ. This CDR3 reads CASSFPAGGYEQYF. Written as DNA, the CDR3 is TGCGCCAGCAGCTTCCCAGCGGGGGGTTACGAGCAGTACTTC.

The chain links TRBV3-1 to TRBJ1-1, with D perhaps matching TRBD1 (5 bases). Per germline, CDR1 LGHDT and CDR2 YNNKEL (reference sequence). The CDR3 covers 13 residues. V was shortened by 2 bases and J by 7 bases, with 11 bases between the two germline ends. CDR3 DNA sequence: TGTGCCAGCAGCCAATTGGGGCAGGGTGAAGCTTTCTTT. Protein sequence: CASSQLGQGEAFF. The full variable domain, rest sourced from reference TRBV3-1 and TRBJ1-1, is DTAVSQTPKYLVTQMGNDKSIKCEQNLGHDTMYWYKQDSKKFLKIMFSYNNKELIINETVPNRFSPKSPDKAHLNLHINSLELGDSAVYFCASSQLGQGEAFFGQGTRLTVV.